This T cell receptor beta chain was identified in a study of spatial heterogeneity in lung cancer. Unique molecular identifiers tagged every individual TCR cDNA molecule. TCRdb used MiXCR to reprocess the 5' RACE reads, holding one entry per CDR3 protein. The sample has just under 95,000 distinct CDR3 sequences, about 12% seen once. Of note for this clonotype: A much bigger clone sits one base away, suggesting this may be a read error. Without the conserved terminal phenylalanine or tryptophan, this CDR3 likely stems from a read error.

Time point specified: sample taken at primary tumor resection. In each case, whole RNA from tumor, nontumor lung or frozen PBMC was sequenced unsorted. The CDR3 covers 15 residues. V lost 2 bases and J lost 4, with 16 bases in between. Germline CDR1 reads SGHRS; CDR2 reads YFSETQ. This receptor was identified in a male donor with early-stage non-small cell lung cancer. The specimen was PBMCs, collected at surgery. The gene calls are TRBV5-1 and TRBJ2-7; tentative D call: TRBD1 (5 bases). The CDR3 nucleotides are TGCGCCAGCAGCTTAAACGGACACCGGATGTACGAGCAGTACTCC. This sequence encodes CASSLNGHRMYEQYS.